This TCR beta chain was captured by sequencing in a study of control samples from healthy donors and cancer patients. Produced via immunoSEQ multiplex PCR; TCRdb's table is partial and in-frame only. Among about 120,000 clones listed, approximately 89% were seen once. This CDR3 is 16 amino acids long. This clone came up once. What was sequenced was blood. The V call is TRBV21-1, the J call TRBJ1-2; the table calls TRBD1, which could not be checked here. TRBV21-1 is listed as a pseudogene. This receptor was identified in a man aged 40-49 years in good health. CDR3 sequence: CASSQNGTGYNYGYTF. The CDR3 DNA is TGTGCCAGCAGCCAAAACGGGACAGGGTATAACTATGGCTACACCTTC.